This paragraph reports one T cell receptor beta chain. Its antigen remains unknown. CD4+ T cells from unexposed donors were obtained before the COVID-19 pandemic (2011-2018). After about 10 days of culture, CD4+ T cells were isolated. The sample belongs to a study of CD4 T cells in relation to SARS-CoV-2 and coronaviruses. Study as a whole: PBMCs were cultured with antigen for over nine days before TCR beta sequencing. Negative control cultures got HIV-1 Nef peptides or no peptide. General study findings and limits: Compared with monoreactive clones, crossreactive clones showed significantly weaker SARS-CoV-2 expansion. No crossreactivity against non-spike viral proteins was tested here.

From germline, CDR1 is SGHTA and CDR2 FQGTGA. The V end lost 5 bases, the J end lost 11 bases, and 15 bases lay between the germline ends. There are 13 residues in the CDR3. Clones were read by immunoSEQ multiplex PCR, and TCRdb kept only the in-frame ones, dropping some. The sample has around 20,000 clones; over 65% are singletons. The sequence was obtained from a human donor in good health. The J gene is TRBJ2-2, the V gene TRBV7-3; D perhaps matches TRBD2 (6 bases). Sequenced sample: CD4+ T cells from PBMCs, cultured in vitro. The DNA of the CDR3 is TGTGCCAGCAGCCCGGGACTCTCCCCTGAGCTGTTTTTT. Translating it yields CASSPGLSPELFF.